A selection of T cell receptor beta chains follows, all from one sample in a study of cytomegalovirus exposure and HLA in healthy donors. Method: immunoSEQ multiplex PCR; TCRdb's copy keeps in-frame clones and lacks some. This table has roughly 120,000 clones, more than 70% appearing once. The sequencing input was PBMCs. These receptors all come from a human donor in good health. The CDR3 runs from the conserved cysteine through the conserved F or W. Each record gives: V gene, clone size, J gene, D gene, CDR3 protein, CDR3 DNA. A D gene is named only where the DNA matches it firmly. A row's size may be missing; if present it is once, few, many or a size class.

V gene: TRBV9; clone size: -; J gene: TRBJ1-1; D gene: -; CDR3 protein: CASSPGQNTEAFF; CDR3 DNA: TGTGCCAGCAGCCCCGGACAGAACACTGAAGCTTTCTTT
V gene: TRBV12-5; clone size: -; J gene: TRBJ1-5; D gene: -; CDR3 protein: CASGLPIGPQHF; CDR3 DNA: TGTGCTAGTGGTTTGCCCATCGGTCCCCAGCATTTT
V gene: TRBV5-6; clone size: -; J gene: TRBJ2-2; D gene: TRBD1; CDR3 protein: CASSLGQGLFF; CDR3 DNA: TGTGCCAGCAGCTTGGGACAGGGCTTGTTTTTT
V gene: TRBV15; clone size: -; J gene: TRBJ1-2; D gene: TRBD1; CDR3 protein: CATSRDLTKGGGGYGYTF; CDR3 DNA: TGTGCCACCAGCAGAGATCTCACTAAAGGGGGCGGCGGCTATGGCTACACCTTC
V gene: TRBV5-1; clone size: -; J gene: TRBJ1-6; D gene: -; CDR3 protein: CASSSGPTGPNSPLHF; CDR3 DNA: TGCGCCAGCAGCTCTGGCCCAACAGGCCCTAATTCACCCCTCCACTTT
V gene: TRBV29-1; clone size: -; J gene: TRBJ2-1; D gene: TRBD2; CDR3 protein: CSDRGAGGPNEQFF; CDR3 DNA: TGCAGTGACAGAGGAGCGGGGGGGCCCAATGAGCAGTTCTTC
V gene: TRBV18; clone size: once; J gene: TRBJ1-6; D gene: -; CDR3 protein: CASSAPGSYNSPLHF; CDR3 DNA: TGTGCCAGCTCAGCCCCCGGGTCCTATAATTCACCCCTCCACTTT
V gene: TRBV10-3; clone size: -; J gene: TRBJ1-1; D gene: -; CDR3 protein: CAARPPVNTEAFF; CDR3 DNA: TGTGCCGCCCGCCCCCCGGTCAACACTGAAGCTTTCTTT
V gene: TRBV6-5; clone size: -; J gene: TRBJ1-1; D gene: -; CDR3 protein: CASSYFGGGVGTEAFF; CDR3 DNA: TGTGCCAGCAGTTACTTCGGGGGGGGTGTGGGCACTGAAGCTTTCTTT
V gene: TRBV6-1; clone size: -; J gene: TRBJ1-2; D gene: -; CDR3 protein: CASSEGGTTGYTF; CDR3 DNA: TGTGCCAGCAGTGAAGGCGGGACTACTGGCTACACCTTC
V gene: TRBV5-1; clone size: -; J gene: TRBJ1-1; D gene: -; CDR3 protein: CASSLERGFDEAFF; CDR3 DNA: TGCGCCAGCAGCTTGGAAAGGGGGTTCGATGAAGCTTTCTTT
V gene: TRBV5-1; clone size: once; J gene: TRBJ2-3; D gene: -; CDR3 protein: CASSLDSFTDTQYF; CDR3 DNA: TGCGCCAGCAGCTTGGACAGCTTCACAGATACGCAGTATTTT
V gene: TRBV6-5; clone size: -; J gene: TRBJ2-2; D gene: TRBD2; CDR3 protein: CATSLAGINTGELFF; CDR3 DNA: TGTGCCACCTCCTTAGCGGGTATTAACACCGGGGAGCTGTTTTTT
V gene: TRBV19; clone size: once; J gene: TRBJ2-3; D gene: TRBD2; CDR3 protein: CASSIGVTSGGRGDTQYF; CDR3 DNA: TGTGCCAGTAGTATAGGAGTGACTAGCGGGGGCAGAGGAGATACGCAGTATTTT
V gene: TRBV7-6; clone size: few; J gene: TRBJ2-3; D gene: -; CDR3 protein: CASSFQGLDTQYF; CDR3 DNA: TGTGCCAGCAGCTTCCAGGGTTTGGATACGCAGTATTTT
V gene: TRBV10-3; clone size: few; J gene: TRBJ2-7; D gene: -; CDR3 protein: CAIAISVSYEQYF; CDR3 DNA: TGTGCCATAGCTATTTCGGTCTCCTACGAGCAGTACTTC
V gene: TRBV15; clone size: -; J gene: TRBJ1-3; D gene: -; CDR3 protein: CATSRDTGSGNTIYF; CDR3 DNA: TGTGCCACCAGCCGTGATACAGGGTCTGGAAACACCATATATTTT
V gene: TRBV6-1; clone size: -; J gene: TRBJ2-5; D gene: TRBD2; CDR3 protein: CASSASGRILETQYF; CDR3 DNA: TGTGCCAGCAGTGCTAGCGGCAGAATCCTAGAGACCCAGTACTTC
V gene: TRBV4-2; clone size: -; J gene: TRBJ2-7; D gene: -; CDR3 protein: CASVGDYEQYF; CDR3 DNA: TGTGCCAGCGTCGGGGACTACGAGCAGTACTTC
V gene: TRBV7-7; clone size: once; J gene: TRBJ2-5; D gene: TRBD2; CDR3 protein: CATSTSRLETQYF; CDR3 DNA: TGTGCAACCTCGACTAGCCGACTAGAGACCCAGTACTTC
V gene: TRBV15; clone size: -; J gene: TRBJ1-1; D gene: -; CDR3 protein: CATSTSGGGDHNTEAFF; CDR3 DNA: TGTGCCACCAGCACGTCTGGGGGCGGCGACCATAACACTGAAGCTTTCTTT
V gene: TRBV5-1; clone size: -; J gene: TRBJ2-3; D gene: TRBD1; CDR3 protein: CASSGARDRTTDTQYF; CDR3 DNA: TGCGCCAGCAGCGGAGCCCGGGACAGGACCACAGATACGCAGTATTTT
V gene: TRBV5-4; clone size: -; J gene: TRBJ2-2; D gene: -; CDR3 protein: CASSHYPASNTGELFF; CDR3 DNA: TGTGCCAGCAGCCACTACCCGGCCTCGAACACCGGGGAGCTGTTTTTT
V gene: TRBV2; clone size: -; J gene: TRBJ1-2; D gene: -; CDR3 protein: CASRSWVTPGDYGYTF; CDR3 DNA: TGTGCCAGCAGGAGTTGGGTAACCCCGGGGGACTATGGCTACACCTTC
V gene: TRBV5-1; clone size: -; J gene: TRBJ2-3; D gene: -; CDR3 protein: CASSNGFSGYRSTDTQYF; CDR3 DNA: TGCGCCAGTTCAAACGGCTTCTCAGGGTACCGTAGCACAGATACGCAGTATTTT
V gene: TRBV18; clone size: -; J gene: TRBJ1-5; D gene: TRBD1; CDR3 protein: CASSPGQDQPQHF; CDR3 DNA: TGTGCCAGCTCACCTGGACAGGATCAGCCCCAGCATTTT
V gene: TRBV6-6; clone size: -; J gene: TRBJ1-5; D gene: TRBD1; CDR3 protein: CASSTTGSSNQPQHF; CDR3 DNA: TGTGCCAGCAGTACGACAGGGAGCAGCAATCAGCCCCAGCATTTT
V gene: TRBV5-1; clone size: -; J gene: TRBJ1-2; D gene: -; CDR3 protein: CASSLGQRDHGYTF; CDR3 DNA: TGCGCCAGCAGCTTGGGTCAGCGGGATCATGGCTACACCTTC
V gene: TRBV6-1; clone size: -; J gene: TRBJ1-6; D gene: -; CDR3 protein: CASMWGGILPLHF; CDR3 DNA: TGTGCCAGCATGTGGGGGGGGATTCTTCCCCTCCACTTT
V gene: TRBV5-1; clone size: -; J gene: TRBJ1-2; D gene: -; CDR3 protein: CASSQDSSFDLTHLDGGYTF; CDR3 DNA: TGCGCCAGCAGCCAAGACAGTTCATTCGACTTAACTCACCTAGACGGGGGCTACACCTTC
V gene: TRBV14; clone size: few; J gene: TRBJ1-5; D gene: -; CDR3 protein: CASSASLGPQHF; CDR3 DNA: TGTGCCAGCAGCGCGTCGCTTGGGCCCCAGCATTTT
V gene: TRBV6-5; clone size: -; J gene: TRBJ2-2; D gene: -; CDR3 protein: CASSYSRADFTGELFF; CDR3 DNA: TGTGCCAGCAGTTACTCCAGAGCCGACTTCACCGGGGAGCTGTTTTTT
V gene: TRBV7-2; clone size: -; J gene: TRBJ2-7; D gene: -; CDR3 protein: CASSLVGAPTEQYF; CDR3 DNA: TGTGCCAGCAGCTTGGTGGGGGCCCCAACCGAGCAGTACTTC
V gene: TRBV28; clone size: -; J gene: TRBJ2-7; D gene: TRBD1; CDR3 protein: CASSLGTGVTEQYF; CDR3 DNA: TGTGCCAGCTCCTTGGGGACAGGGGTTACGGAGCAGTACTTC
V gene: TRBV28; clone size: -; J gene: TRBJ2-7; D gene: TRBD1; CDR3 protein: CASGWTGDYEQYF; CDR3 DNA: TGTGCCAGCGGTTGGACAGGGGACTACGAGCAGTACTTC
V gene: TRBV27; clone size: -; J gene: TRBJ2-1; D gene: TRBD2; CDR3 protein: CASSSTTSWSYNEQFF; CDR3 DNA: TGTGCCAGCAGTTCGACGACTAGCTGGTCCTACAATGAGCAGTTCTTC
V gene: TRBV5-4; clone size: -; J gene: TRBJ2-3; D gene: -; CDR3 protein: CASSFSGEDTQYF; CDR3 DNA: TGTGCCAGCAGCTTTTCGGGGGAAGATACGCAGTATTTT
V gene: TRBV6-1; clone size: -; J gene: TRBJ2-1; D gene: TRBD2; CDR3 protein: CASSGTGGAFEQFF; CDR3 DNA: TGTGCCAGCAGTGGAACCGGGGGGGCTTTTGAGCAGTTCTTC
V gene: TRBV7-9; clone size: few; J gene: TRBJ1-4; D gene: -; CDR3 protein: CASSSTGYATNEKLFF; CDR3 DNA: TGTGCCAGCAGCTCAACGGGGTATGCAACTAATGAAAAACTGTTTTTT
V gene: TRBV5-1; clone size: -; J gene: TRBJ2-1; D gene: TRBD2; CDR3 protein: CASSLGVGAGPYNEQFF; CDR3 DNA: TGCGCCAGCAGCTTGGGGGTGGGAGCGGGGCCCTACAATGAGCAGTTCTTC
V gene: TRBV21-1; clone size: few; J gene: TRBJ1-4; D gene: -; CDR3 protein: CASSQLRVEKLFF; CDR3 DNA: TGTGCCAGCAGCCAACTACGGGTTGAAAAACTGTTTTTT
V gene: TRBV5-6; clone size: -; J gene: TRBJ2-4; D gene: TRBD1; CDR3 protein: CASGKKGGQNIQYF; CDR3 DNA: TGTGCCAGCGGAAAAAAAGGGGGCCAGAACATTCAGTACTTC
V gene: TRBV10-2; clone size: -; J gene: TRBJ1-5; D gene: -; CDR3 protein: CASSYSGVNQPQHF; CDR3 DNA: TGCGCCAGCAGTTATTCAGGGGTCAATCAGCCCCAGCATTTT
V gene: TRBV19; clone size: -; J gene: TRBJ1-1; D gene: -; CDR3 protein: CASTSWGGMNTEAFF; CDR3 DNA: TGTGCCAGTACTAGCTGGGGGGGAATGAACACTGAAGCTTTCTTT
V gene: TRBV6-5; clone size: -; J gene: TRBJ2-7; D gene: TRBD2; CDR3 protein: CASRRAGPTYEQYF; CDR3 DNA: TGTGCCAGCAGAAGAGCGGGGCCTACCTACGAGCAGTACTTC
V gene: TRBV28; clone size: -; J gene: TRBJ1-2; D gene: -; CDR3 protein: CASIRGAGRNYGYTF; CDR3 DNA: TGTGCCAGCATTCGGGGGGCCGGACGAAACTATGGCTACACCTTC
V gene: TRBV11-1; clone size: -; J gene: TRBJ2-7; D gene: TRBD1; CDR3 protein: CASSSFRQGALHEQYF; CDR3 DNA: TGTGCCAGCAGCTCCTTTCGACAGGGAGCCCTCCACGAGCAGTACTTC
V gene: TRBV11-3; clone size: once; J gene: TRBJ1-2; D gene: TRBD1; CDR3 protein: CARHPGGHLDREVGGYTF; CDR3 DNA: TGTGCCCGACACCCCGGGGGGCACCTGGACAGGGAGGTAGGCGGCTACACCTTC
V gene: TRBV2; clone size: -; J gene: TRBJ1-2; D gene: -; CDR3 protein: CASITEWAYGYTF; CDR3 DNA: TGTGCCAGCATTACAGAATGGGCGTATGGCTACACCTTC